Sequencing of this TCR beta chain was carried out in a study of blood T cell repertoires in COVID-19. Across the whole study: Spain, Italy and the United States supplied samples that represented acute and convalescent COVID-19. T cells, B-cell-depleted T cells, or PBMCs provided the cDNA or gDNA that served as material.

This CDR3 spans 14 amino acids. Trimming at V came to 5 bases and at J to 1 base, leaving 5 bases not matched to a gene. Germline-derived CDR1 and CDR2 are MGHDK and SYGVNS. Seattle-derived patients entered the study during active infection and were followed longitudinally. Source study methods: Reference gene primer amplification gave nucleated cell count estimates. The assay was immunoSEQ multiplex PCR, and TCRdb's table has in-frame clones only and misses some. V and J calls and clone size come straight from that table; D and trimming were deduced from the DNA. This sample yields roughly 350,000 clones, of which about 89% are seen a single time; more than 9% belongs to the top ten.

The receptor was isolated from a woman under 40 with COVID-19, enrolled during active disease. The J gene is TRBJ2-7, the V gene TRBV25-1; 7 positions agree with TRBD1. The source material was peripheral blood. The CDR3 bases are TGTGCCAGCAGTAGGGACAGAGTGTCCTACGAGCAGTACTTC. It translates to CASSRDRVSYEQYF.